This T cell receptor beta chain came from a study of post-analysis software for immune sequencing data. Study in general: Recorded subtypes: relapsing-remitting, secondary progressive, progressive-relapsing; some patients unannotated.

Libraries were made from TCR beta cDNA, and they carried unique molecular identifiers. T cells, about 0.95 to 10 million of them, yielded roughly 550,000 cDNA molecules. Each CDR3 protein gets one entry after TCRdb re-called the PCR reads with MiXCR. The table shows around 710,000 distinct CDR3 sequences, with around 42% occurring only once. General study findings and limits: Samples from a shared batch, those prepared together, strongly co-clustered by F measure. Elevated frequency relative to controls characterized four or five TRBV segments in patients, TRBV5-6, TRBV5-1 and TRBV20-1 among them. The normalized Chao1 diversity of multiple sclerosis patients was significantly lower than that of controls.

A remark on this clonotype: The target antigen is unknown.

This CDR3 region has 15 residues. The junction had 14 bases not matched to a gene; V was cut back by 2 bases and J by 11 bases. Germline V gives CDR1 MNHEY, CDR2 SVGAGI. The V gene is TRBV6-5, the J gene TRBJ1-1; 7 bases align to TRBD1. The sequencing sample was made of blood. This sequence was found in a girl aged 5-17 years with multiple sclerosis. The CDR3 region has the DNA TGTGCCAGCAGTTACCGACAGGGAGGCGAAGTAGGGGCTTTCTTT. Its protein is CASSYRQGGEVGAFF.